A selection of T cell receptor beta chains follows, all from one sample in a study of cytomegalovirus exposure and HLA in healthy donors. Sequencing was performed with immunoSEQ multiplex PCR; in TCRdb, only in-frame clones are kept and a portion is missing. The sample holds about 150,000 clones, less than 10% seen once. Sequencing was carried out using PBMCs. These receptors originate from a male donor in good health and CMV-seronegative. Both conserved end residues are part of each CDR3. D genes are given only for firm matches. A clone size is listed for some rows: how often the clone was seen (once, few, many), or a class if it is expanded.

TRBD1,TRBJ1-1,many,TRBV9,CASSVGGSTGSGNTEAFF,TGTGCCAGCAGCGTAGGCGGGTCGACAGGGTCGGGGAACACTGAAGCTTTCTTT
TRBD1,TRBJ2-3,few,TRBV4-3,CASSQETGGPWDTQYF,TGCGCCAGCAGCCAAGAAACAGGGGGCCCCTGGGATACGCAGTATTTT
TRBD1,TRBJ2-7,NA,TRBV25-1,CASSIPGQDEQYF,TGTGCCAGCAGTATTCCGGGACAGGACGAGCAGTACTTC
NA,TRBJ1-1,few,TRBV27,CASSLSNPQGAFF,TGTGCCAGCAGTTTATCAAATCCCCAGGGAGCTTTCTTT
NA,TRBJ2-7,NA,TRBV7-9,CASGGSTAFYEQYF,TGTGCCAGCGGAGGGTCCACAGCGTTCTACGAGCAGTACTTC
TRBD1,TRBJ1-2,NA,TRBV27,CASTPRHGQGASYGYTF,TGTGCCAGCACTCCAAGGCATGGGCAGGGGGCATCCTATGGCTACACCTTC
NA,TRBJ1-2,NA,TRBV19,CASSIDLWRSYGYTF,TGTGCCAGTAGTATAGATCTGTGGCGGAGCTATGGCTACACCTTC
TRBD1,TRBJ2-4,few,TRBV19,CASSEAGGPSQEF,TGTGCCAGTAGTGAGGCAGGGGGCCCATCCCAAGAGTTC
NA,TRBJ2-6,NA,TRBV7-6,CASSQRAGTGANVLTF,TGTGCCAGCAGCCAGAGGGCGGGGACTGGGGCCAACGTCCTGACTTTC
NA,TRBJ2-4,NA,TRBV7-2,CASSPPGIQNIQYF,TGTGCCAGCAGCCCCCCGGGGATCCAAAACATTCAGTACTTC
NA,TRBJ2-7,NA,TRBV5-1,CASSYSYEQYF,TGCGCCAGCAGCTACTCCTACGAGCAGTACTTC